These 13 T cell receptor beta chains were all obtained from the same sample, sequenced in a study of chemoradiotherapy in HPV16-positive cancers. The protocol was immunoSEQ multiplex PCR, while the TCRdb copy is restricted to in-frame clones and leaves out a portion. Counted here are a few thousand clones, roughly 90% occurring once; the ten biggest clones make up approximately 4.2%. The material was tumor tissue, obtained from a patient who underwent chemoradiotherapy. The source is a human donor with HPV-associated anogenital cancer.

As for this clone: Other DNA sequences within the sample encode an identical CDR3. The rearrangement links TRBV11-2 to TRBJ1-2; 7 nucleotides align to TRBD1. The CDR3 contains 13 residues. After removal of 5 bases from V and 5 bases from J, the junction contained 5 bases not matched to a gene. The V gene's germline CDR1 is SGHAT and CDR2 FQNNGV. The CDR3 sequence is CASSPGQDYGYTF. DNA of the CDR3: TGTGCCAGCAGCCCCGGACAGGATTATGGCTACACCTTC.

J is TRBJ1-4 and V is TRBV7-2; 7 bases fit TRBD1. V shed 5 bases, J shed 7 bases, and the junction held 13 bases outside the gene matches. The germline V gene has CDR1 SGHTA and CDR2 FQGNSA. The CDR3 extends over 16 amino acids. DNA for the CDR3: TGTGCCAGCAGCCGCGCCTCGGACAGGTTAAGTGAAAAACTGTTTTTT. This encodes CASSRASDRLSEKLFF.

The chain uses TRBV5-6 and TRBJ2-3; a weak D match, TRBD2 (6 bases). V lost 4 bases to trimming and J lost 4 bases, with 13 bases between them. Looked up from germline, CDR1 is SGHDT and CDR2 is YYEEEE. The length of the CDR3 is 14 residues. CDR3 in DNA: TGTGCCAGCAGCCCCGAGCCGGGGGCAGATACGCAGTATTTT. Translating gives CASSPEPGADTQYF.

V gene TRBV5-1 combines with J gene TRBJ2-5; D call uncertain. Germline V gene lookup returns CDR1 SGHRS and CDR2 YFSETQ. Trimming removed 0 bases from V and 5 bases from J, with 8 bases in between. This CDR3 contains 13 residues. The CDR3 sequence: CASSLGQTETQYF. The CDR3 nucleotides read TGCGCCAGCAGCTTGGGCCAGACCGAGACCCAGTACTTC.

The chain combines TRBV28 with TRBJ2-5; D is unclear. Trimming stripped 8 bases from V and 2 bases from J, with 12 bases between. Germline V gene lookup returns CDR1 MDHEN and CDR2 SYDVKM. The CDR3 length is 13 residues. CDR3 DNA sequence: TGTGCCAGCGTGGCTGGGAATCAAGAGACCCAGTACTTC. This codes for CASVAGNQETQYF.

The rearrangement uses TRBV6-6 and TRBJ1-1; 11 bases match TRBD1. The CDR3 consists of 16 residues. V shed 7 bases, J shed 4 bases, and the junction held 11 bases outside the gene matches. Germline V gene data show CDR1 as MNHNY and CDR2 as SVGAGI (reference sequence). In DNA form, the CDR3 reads TGTGCCAGCAAGACGAGGACAGGGGGCTCAAGCACTGAAGCTTTCTTT. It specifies CASKTRTGGSSTEAFF.

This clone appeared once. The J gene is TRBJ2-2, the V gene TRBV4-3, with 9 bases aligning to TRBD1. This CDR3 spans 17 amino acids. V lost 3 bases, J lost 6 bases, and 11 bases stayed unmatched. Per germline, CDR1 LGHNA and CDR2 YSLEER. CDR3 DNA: TGCGCCAGCAGCCAGCCTCCGGGACAGGGAAGATCCGGGGAGCTGTTTTTT. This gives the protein CASSQPPGQGRSGELFF.

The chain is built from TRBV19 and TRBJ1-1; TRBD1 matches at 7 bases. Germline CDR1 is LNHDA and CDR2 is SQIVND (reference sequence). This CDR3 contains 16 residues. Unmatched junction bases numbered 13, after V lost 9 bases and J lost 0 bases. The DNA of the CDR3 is TGTGCCAGCACACTGACAGGGATGGGCATGAACACTGAAGCTTTCTTT. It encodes CASTLTGMGMNTEAFF.

In DNA form, the CDR3 reads TGTGCCAGCAGTTTATTGGGGTCCCATGAAAAACTGTTTTTT. Translated: CASSLLGSHEKLFF. The chain combines TRBV27 with TRBJ1-4; the D is unclear. Germline assignment: CDR1 MNHEY and CDR2 SMNVEV (reference sequence). The CDR3 is made up of 14 amino acids. The germline V and J ends were trimmed by 1 base and 6 bases, with 9 bases remaining between them. Based on the CDR3 plus reference TRBV27 and TRBJ1-4, the full variable domain is EAQVTQNPRYLITVTGKKLTVTCSQNMNHEYMSWYRQDPGLGLRQIYYSMNVEVTDKGDVPEGYKVSRKEKRNFPLILESPSPNQTSLYFCASSLLGSHEKLFFGSGTQLSVL.

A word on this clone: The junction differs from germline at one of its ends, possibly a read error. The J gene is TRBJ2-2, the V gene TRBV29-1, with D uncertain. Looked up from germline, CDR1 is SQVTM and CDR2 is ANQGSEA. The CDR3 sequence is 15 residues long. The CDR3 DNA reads TGCAGCGTCGAAGTAGAGGACCCGAACACCGGGGAGCTGTTTTTT. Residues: CSVEVEDPNTGELFF.

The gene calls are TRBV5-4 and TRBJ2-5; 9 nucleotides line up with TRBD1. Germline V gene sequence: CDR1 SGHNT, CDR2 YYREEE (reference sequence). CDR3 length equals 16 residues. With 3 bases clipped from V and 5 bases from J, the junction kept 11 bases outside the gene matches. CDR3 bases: TGTGCCAGCAGCTCTCAGATACAGGGGGCAGGGGAGACCCAGTACTTC. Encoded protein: CASSSQIQGAGETQYF.

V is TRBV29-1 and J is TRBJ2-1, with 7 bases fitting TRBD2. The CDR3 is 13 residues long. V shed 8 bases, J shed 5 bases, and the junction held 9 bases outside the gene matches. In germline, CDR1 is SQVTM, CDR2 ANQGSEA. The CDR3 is CSLRAGTHNEQFF. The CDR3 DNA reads TGCAGCCTAAGAGCGGGAACCCACAATGAGCAGTTCTTC.

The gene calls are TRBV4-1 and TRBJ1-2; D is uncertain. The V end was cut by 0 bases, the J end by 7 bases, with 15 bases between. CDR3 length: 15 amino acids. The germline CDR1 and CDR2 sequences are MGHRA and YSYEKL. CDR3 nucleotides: TGCGCCAGCAGCCAAGATCTTGGGGAGGGTAGTGGCTACACCTTC. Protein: CASSQDLGEGSGYTF.